One sample yielded the 5 T cell receptor beta chains listed below, sequenced in a study of blood T cell repertoires in COVID-19. Some clones are missing from TCRdb's copy, which holds only in-frame ones; the method was immunoSEQ multiplex PCR. The data hold 250,000 to 350,000 clones, with about four fifths observed a single time. Material for sequencing was peripheral blood. Receptors originate from a human donor with COVID-19, enrolled during active disease. The donor label of this sample is uncertain.

This clone has just one count. The rearrangement links TRBV28 to TRBJ1-5; TRBD1 might be the D (5 bases). CDR3 length equals 14 residues. The V gene lost 7 bases and the J gene lost 0 bases, with 10 bases spanning the gap. Germline-derived CDR1 and CDR2 are MDHEN and SYDVKM. CDR3: CASIKGYSNQPQHF. The CDR3 bases are TGTGCCAGCATTAAGGGGTATAGCAATCAGCCCCAGCATTTT.

This chain links TRBV18 with TRBJ1-1; no definite D call. With 3 bases removed from V and 0 bases from J, the gap between germline ends came to 14 bases. Germline CDR1 and CDR2: KGHSH and LQKENI. This CDR3 comprises 16 residues. The CDR3 DNA sequence: TGTGCCAGCTCACCCCTTTATGAGACAATGAACACTGAAGCTTTCTTT. It specifies CASSPLYETMNTEAFF.

The rearrangement uses TRBV29-1 and TRBJ1-1; no firm D call. Germline V CDR1 and CDR2: SQVTM, ANQGSEA. Between the trimmed V and J ends, which lost 5 bases and 3 bases, there was a span of 19 bases. This CDR3 is 15 amino acids long. CDR3 coding DNA: TGCAGCGTTCCCACCACTAATGACTGGGACACTGAAGCTTTCTTT. Residues: CSVPTTNDWDTEAFF.

The rearrangement links TRBV1 to TRBJ2-2; TRBD2, as called in the table, went unchecked against the DNA. TRBV1 constitutes a pseudogene. This CDR3 contains 17 residues. The CDR3 DNA is TGCACCCCCCCGGATTCCATAGCGGGAGAGAAGCACGGGGAGCTGTTTTTT. Translated, it gives CTPPDSIAGEKHGELFF.

This clone was detected only once. This rearrangement joins TRBV10-3 to TRBJ1-6; 9 nucleotides match TRBD1. The CDR3 spans 14 residues. Trimming removed 7 bases from V and 10 bases from J; junction bases left unmatched: 8. Germline loops: CDR1 ENHRY, CDR2 SYGVKD. This chain's CDR3 is CAINSGTGNSPLHF. The CDR3 DNA reads TGTGCCATCAACTCCGGGACAGGGAACTCACCCCTCCACTTT.